This T cell receptor beta chain was recovered during a study of vaccination effects on CD4 cells after COVID-19. This clone was seen a few times. What it binds is unknown. In germline, CDR1 is LNHDA, CDR2 SQIVND (reference sequence). V was clipped by 6 bases and J by 5 bases, with 13 bases between them. This CDR3 has 14 residues. Libraries were prepared by immunoSEQ multiplex PCR; TCRdb keeps only in-frame clonotypes and omits some of them. The repertoire holds tens of thousands of clones, 74% seen once, with 2.2% in the top ten. Following culture for about 11 days, CD4+ T cells were isolated. Each person got two doses of an mRNA SARS-CoV-2 vaccine, BNT162b2 or mRNA-1273.

The source of this sequence is a human donor who received a COVID-19 vaccine. The chain has TRBV19 and TRBJ2-2, with D possibly TRBD2 on 6 matching bases. The specimen was CD4+ T cells from PBMCs cultured without peptide, collected after COVID-19 vaccination. CDR3 sequence reads: CASSDGGGTGELFF. The CDR3 DNA follows: TGTGCCAGTAGCGACGGGGGTGGAACCGGGGAGCTGTTTTTT.